Many counts were recorded for the clone carrying this TCR beta chain. Its antigen is undetermined. The read halts 3 residues ahead of the CDR3 end, with the missing end drawn from the germline J gene. The source of the sample is a study of T cell clonality in common variable immunodeficiency. Broader study findings: Common variable immunodeficiency TCR beta sequences reportedly had fewer deletions and N-nucleotide insertions.

Clones were sequenced by immunoSEQ multiplex PCR, and TCRdb holds only the in-frame ones, with some missing. The sample is made up of roughly 51,000 clones, none counted only once. V lost 3 bases and J lost 2, with 10 bases in between. CDR3 size: 13 residues. Looked up from germline, CDR1 is GTSNPN and CDR2 is SVGIG (reference sequence). The sequence came from a person aged 18 to 75 in good health. The rearrangement joins TRBV30 to TRBJ1-1, with D unresolved. Sequences were obtained from peripheral blood mononuclear cells. The DNA read from the CDR3 is TGTGCCTGGAGGGGTGACATCAACACTGAA. It is translated as CAWRGDINTE. The full CDR3 protein reads CAWRGDINTEAFF.